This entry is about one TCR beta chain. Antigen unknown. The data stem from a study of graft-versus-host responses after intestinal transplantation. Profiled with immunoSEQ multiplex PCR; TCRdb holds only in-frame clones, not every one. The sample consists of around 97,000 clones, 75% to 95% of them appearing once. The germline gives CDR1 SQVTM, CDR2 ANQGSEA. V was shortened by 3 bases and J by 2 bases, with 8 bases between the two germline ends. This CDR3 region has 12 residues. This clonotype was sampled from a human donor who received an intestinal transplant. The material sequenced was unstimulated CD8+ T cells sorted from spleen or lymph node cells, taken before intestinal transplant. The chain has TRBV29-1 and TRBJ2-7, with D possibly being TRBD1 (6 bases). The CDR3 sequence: CSVDEGAYEQYF. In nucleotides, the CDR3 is TGCAGCGTTGATGAGGGGGCCTACGAGCAGTACTTC.